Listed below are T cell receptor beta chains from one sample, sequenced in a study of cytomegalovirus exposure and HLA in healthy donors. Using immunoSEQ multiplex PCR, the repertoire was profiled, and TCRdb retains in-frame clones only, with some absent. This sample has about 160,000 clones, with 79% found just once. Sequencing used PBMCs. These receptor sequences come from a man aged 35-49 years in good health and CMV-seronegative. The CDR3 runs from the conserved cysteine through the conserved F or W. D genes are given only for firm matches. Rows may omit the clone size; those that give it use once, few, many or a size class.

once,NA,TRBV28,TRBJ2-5,CASSSTNGETQYF,TGTGCCAGCAGTTCTACTAATGGGGAGACCCAGTACTTC
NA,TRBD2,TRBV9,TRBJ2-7,CASSISGTSAASEQYF,TGTGCCAGCAGCATATCCGGGACTAGCGCCGCCTCCGAGCAGTACTTC
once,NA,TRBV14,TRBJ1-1,CASSPHRMGQTEAFF,TGTGCCAGCAGCCCTCACAGGATGGGGCAAACTGAAGCTTTCTTT
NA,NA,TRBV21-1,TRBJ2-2,CASSIGTRETGTGTGELFF,TGTGCCAGCAGCATCGGGACGAGGGAAACGGGGACTGGAACCGGGGAGCTGTTTTTT
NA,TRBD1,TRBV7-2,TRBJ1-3,CASSLVRDRGVGAGNTIYF,TGTGCCAGCAGCTTAGTCCGGGACAGGGGAGTGGGTGCTGGAAACACCATATATTTT
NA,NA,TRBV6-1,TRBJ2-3,CACLGGNTDTQYF,TGTGCCTGCCTGGGGGGAAACACAGATACGCAGTATTTT
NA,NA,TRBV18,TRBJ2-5,CASSPHPRAETQYF,TGTGCCAGCTCACCCCACCCCAGGGCCGAGACCCAGTACTTC
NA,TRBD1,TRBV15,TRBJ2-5,CATSPGQAGGTQYF,TGTGCCACCAGTCCGGGACAGGCTGGAGGGACCCAGTACTTC
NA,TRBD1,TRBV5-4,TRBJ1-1,CASSLVGGAGTEAFF,TGTGCCAGCAGCTTGGTAGGGGGCGCTGGGACTGAAGCTTTCTTT
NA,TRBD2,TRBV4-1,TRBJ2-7,CASSQASGTSGRSYEQYF,TGCGCCAGCAGCCAAGCTTCCGGGACTAGCGGCCGTTCCTACGAGCAGTACTTC
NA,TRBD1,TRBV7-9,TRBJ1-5,CASSLSAGGSNQPQHF,TGTGCCAGCAGCTTATCGGCAGGGGGTAGCAATCAGCCCCAGCATTTT
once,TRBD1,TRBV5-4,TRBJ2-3,CASSGRTGGADTQYF,TGTGCCAGCAGCGGAAGGACAGGGGGCGCAGATACGCAGTATTTT
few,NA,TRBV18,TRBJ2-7,CASSSGAGEQYF,TGTGCCAGCTCTAGCGGAGCGGGCGAGCAGTACTTC
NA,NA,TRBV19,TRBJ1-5,CASSYRGGLYSNQPQHF,TGTGCCAGTTCGTATCGGGGAGGATTATATAGCAATCAGCCCCAGCATTTT
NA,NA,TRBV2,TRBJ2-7,CASSEDGVGPEQYF,TGTGCCAGCAGTGAAGACGGTGTGGGGCCCGAGCAGTACTTC
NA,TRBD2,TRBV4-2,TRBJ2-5,CASSQDPASGEETQYF,TGTGCCAGCAGCCAAGATCCGGCTAGCGGGGAAGAGACCCAGTACTTC
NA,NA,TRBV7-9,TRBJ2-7,CASSSVGAGRGEQYF,TGTGCCAGCAGCTCCGTTGGGGCAGGACGTGGCGAGCAGTACTTC
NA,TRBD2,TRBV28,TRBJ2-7,CASRLSGGSYEQYF,TGTGCCAGCAGGCTTAGCGGGGGAAGCTACGAGCAGTACTTC
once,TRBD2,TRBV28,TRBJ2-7,CASSSMAGTSGRYEQYF,TGTGCCAGCAGTTCGATGGCGGGGACTAGCGGCCGCTACGAGCAGTACTTC
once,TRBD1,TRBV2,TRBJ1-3,CASSDGTGITGNTIYF,TGTGCCAGCAGTGATGGGACAGGGATAACTGGAAACACCATATATTTT
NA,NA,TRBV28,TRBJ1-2,CASNGLNYGYTF,TGTGCCAGCAATGGACTGAACTATGGCTACACCTTC
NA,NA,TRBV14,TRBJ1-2,CASSQDIGYPTEGYTF,TGTGCCAGCAGCCAAGATATCGGGTACCCTACGGAAGGCTACACCTTC
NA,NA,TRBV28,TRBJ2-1,CASNLQGQWNEQFF,TGTGCCAGCAACCTCCAGGGGCAGTGGAATGAGCAGTTCTTC
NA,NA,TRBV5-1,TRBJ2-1,CASSSRVSPDSEQFF,TGCGCCAGCAGCAGCCGGGTGAGTCCAGACAGTGAGCAGTTCTTC
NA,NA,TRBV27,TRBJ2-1,CASSLSGSSYNEQFF,TGTGCCAGCAGTTTATCAGGGAGCTCCTACAATGAGCAGTTCTTC
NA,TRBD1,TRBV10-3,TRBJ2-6,CAISEPGGQEPSSGANVLTF,TGTGCCATCAGTGAGCCAGGCGGACAGGAACCCTCCTCTGGGGCCAACGTCCTGACTTTC
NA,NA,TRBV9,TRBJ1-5,CASSPGGSIAITPQHF,TGTGCCAGCAGCCCGGGAGGATCTATAGCAATCACGCCCCAGCATTTT
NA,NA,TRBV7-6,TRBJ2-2,CASSPLELAMGTGELFF,TGTGCCAGCAGCCCCCTGGAGCTAGCGATGGGGACCGGGGAGCTGTTTTTT
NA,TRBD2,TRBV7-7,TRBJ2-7,CASSLGPGLADSYEQYF,TGTGCTAGCAGCTTAGGCCCGGGACTAGCGGACTCCTACGAGCAGTACTTC
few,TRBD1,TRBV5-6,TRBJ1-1,CASSSDRDAEAFF,TGTGCCAGCAGCTCGGACAGGGACGCTGAAGCTTTCTTT
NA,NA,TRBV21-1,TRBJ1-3,CASSKERRRFSGNTIYF,TGTGCCAGCAGCAAAGAAAGGAGGCGGTTCTCTGGAAACACCATATATTTT
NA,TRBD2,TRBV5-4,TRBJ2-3,CASSEGLAGYTQYF,TGTGCCAGCAGCGAGGGACTAGCGGGGTATACGCAGTATTTT
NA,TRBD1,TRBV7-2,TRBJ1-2,CASSLTGTGAGYTF,TGTGCCAGCAGCTTAACCGGGACAGGAGCCGGCTACACCTTC